The clone carrying this TCR beta chain was counted a few times. Antigen: not known. The germline CDR1 and CDR2 sequences are SGHNT and YYREEE (reference sequence). V was trimmed by 6 bases and J by 5 bases, leaving 15 bases between them. This CDR3 spans 15 amino acids. The repertoire was sequenced with immunoSEQ multiplex PCR; TCRdb's copy has only in-frame clones and lacks some. This sample has under 200,000 clones; approximately 91% occur once, and the top ten carry 0.95% to 1%. The data belong to a study of T cell responses to AZD1222 COVID-19 vaccine. Study-level points and caveats: In all cases, repertoires were sampled only after the peak T cell response.

This clonotype was obtained from an adult in good health. The gene calls are TRBV5-4 and TRBJ1-6, with a possible D match to TRBD1 (5 bases). This sample comprised peripheral blood, obtained on day 0 of AZD1222 vaccination. CDR3 coding DNA: TGTGCCAGCACCCGGGGGAGCCCGGATAATTCACCCCTCCACTTT. Translating it yields CASTRGSPDNSPLHF. The full variable domain, in which reference TRBV5-4 and TRBJ1-6 provide the parts outside the CDR3, is ETGVTQSPTHLIKTRGQQVTLRCSSQSGHNTVSWYQQALGQGPQFIFQYYREEENGRGNFPPRFSGLQFPNYSSELNVNALELDDSALYLCASTRGSPDNSPLHFGNGTRLTVT.